These 20 T cell receptor beta chains were sequenced from one sample in a study. Cells sorted as Tregs were CD4+, CD25+ and CD127-/low. TCRdb re-called the 5' RACE reads with MiXCR, one entry per CDR3 protein. The sample holds some 30,000 distinct CDR3 sequences, roughly 27% seen once. Material for sequencing was tumor-infiltrating Tregs sorted from the breast tumor. Receptors were obtained from a female donor with breast cancer.

This clonotype appeared a few times. The chain has TRBV4-1 and TRBJ2-2; TRBD2 agrees at 12 bases. Germline V gene data show CDR1 as MGHRA and CDR2 as YSYEKL. The CDR3 has 19 amino acids. V lost 0 bases, J lost 7 bases, and 12 bases stayed unmatched. As DNA, the CDR3 is TGCGCCAGCAGCCAAGAGCGGCTAGCGGGAGGGCCTAGGGGCGGGGAGCTGTTTTTT. Translated, it gives CASSQERLAGGPRGGELFF.

On this clonotype: This may be a read error, as it is one base from a much larger clone. This chain connects TRBV30 to TRBJ1-6; D not resolved. V lost 0 bases and J lost 9, with 18 bases in between. The CDR3 length is 16 residues. Germline-derived CDR1 and CDR2 are GTSNPN and SVGIG (reference sequence). This chain's CDR3 is CAWSVPRPQGGSPLHF. As DNA, the CDR3 is TGTGCCTGGAGTGTACCACGGCCCCAAGGAGGTTCACCCCTCCACTTT.

The V gene is TRBV12-3 or TRBV12-4, the J gene TRBJ1-2; 7 positions agree with TRBD1. The CDR3 totals 14 residues. Trimming at V came to 6 bases and at J to 4 bases, leaving 8 bases not matched to a gene. The CDR3 reads CASSQRTGPYGYTF. In DNA form, the CDR3 reads TGTGCCAGCAGCCAAAGGACAGGACCCTATGGCTACACCTTC.

Note on this clonotype: The CDR3 ends on some other residue instead of the conserved phenylalanine or tryptophan, so this is likely a read error. This chain connects TRBV7-9 to TRBJ1-1; no definite D call. Trimming removed 5 bases at V and 11 bases at J, with 18 bases between. Germline V lookup: CDR1 SEHNR, CDR2 FQNEAQ (reference sequence). CDR3 length: 13 residues. The CDR3 DNA reads as TGTGCCAGCAGCAGAGCCGGGAGCTTAGCGGCTTTCCTT. Residues: CASSRAGSLAAFL.

Worth noting for this clonotype: It may be a read error: a sequence one base away is much more abundant. V is TRBV9 and J is TRBJ1-1; D is unresolved. Germline-derived CDR1 and CDR2 are SGDLS and YYNGEE. Trimming cost V 3 bases and J 4 bases, with 10 bases left between them. The CDR3 is 13 amino acids. The CDR3 DNA reads as TGTGCCAGCAGCGAGGCCTGGGGCACTGAAGCTTTCTTT. Encoded protein: CASSEAWGTEAFF.

The CDR3 DNA reads TGCAGTGTTATCCGACTAGCGGGAGGACCAGAGACCCAGTACTTC. Encoded protein: CSVIRLAGGPETQYF. The chain joins TRBV20-1 to TRBJ2-5, with 13 bases lining up with TRBD2. With 7 bases clipped from V and 4 bases from J, the junction kept 9 bases outside the gene matches. The germline CDR1 and CDR2 sequences are DFQATT and SNEGSKA (reference sequence). This CDR3 region has 15 residues.

This clonotype was counted at least ten times. The chain has TRBV6-6 and TRBJ1-5; D gene unclear. CDR1 MNHNY and CDR2 SVGAGI come from the germline V gene (reference sequence). The CDR3 extends over 15 amino acids. The V end was cut by 6 bases, the J end by 2 bases, with 14 bases between. The CDR3, as DNA: TGTGCCAGCAGCCCGGCTGTCGGCGGCAATCAGCCCCAGCATTTT. The encoded protein is CASSPAVGGNQPQHF.

In its sample, this clonotype was seen many times. The CDR3 nucleotides are TGCGCCAGCAGCTTGGGTGGGCCGAATCAGCCCCAGCATTTT. It specifies CASSLGGPNQPQHF. This chain links TRBV5-1 with TRBJ1-5, with D uncertain. The CDR3 spans 14 residues. The germline V gene encodes CDR1 SGHRS and CDR2 YFSETQ. Trimming took off 0 bases at V and 4 bases at J, with 8 bases between the two ends.

The sample holds many counts of this clonotype. V is TRBV9 and J is TRBJ2-3; D unclear. With 3 bases removed from V and 4 bases from J, the gap between germline ends came to 12 bases. Germline V gives CDR1 SGDLS, CDR2 YYNGEE. This CDR3 contains 14 residues. CDR3 amino acids: CASSAGSRADTQYF. Written as DNA, the CDR3 is TGTGCCAGCAGCGCCGGTTCTCGCGCAGATACGCAGTATTTT.

In this sample, this clonotype turned up many times. The genes are TRBV7-2 and TRBJ1-1; 8 nucleotides agree with TRBD1. Germline values: CDR1 SGHTA, CDR2 FQGNSA. V shed 5 bases, J shed 4 bases, and the junction held 9 bases outside the gene matches. CDR3 length: 15 residues. The CDR3 DNA reads TGTGCCAGCAGCCATCGACAGGGGATGAGCACTGAAGCTTTCTTT. This codes for CASSHRQGMSTEAFF.

This clonotype is classed as medium-sized. The rearrangement joins TRBV5-1 to TRBJ2-5; D might be TRBD1 (7 bases). Per germline, CDR1 SGHRS and CDR2 YFSETQ. The CDR3 runs 15 residues. Trimming shortened V by 4 bases and J by 5 bases, and 18 bases separated the two germline ends. This chain's CDR3 is CASSPWDSGGETQYF. The CDR3 region has the DNA TGCGCCAGCAGCCCCTGGGACAGTGGAGGGGAGACCCAGTACTTC.

CDR3 in amino acids: CASSAPGGGNTEAFF. For the CDR3, the DNA is TGTGCCAGCAGTGCGCCAGGGGGGGGGAACACTGAAGCTTTCTTT. The gene calls are TRBV6-5 and TRBJ1-1, with 7 bases identical to TRBD1. The CDR3 loop spans 15 amino acids. Germline V gives CDR1 MNHEY, CDR2 SVGAGI. Trimming took 5 bases from V and 1 from J; bases not matched to a gene: 7.

CDR3 DNA sequence: TGTGCCAGCAGCTTACAGCCAGCGACTAGTAACTTTCGCGAGCAGTACTTC. This gives the protein CASSLQPATSNFREQYF. This rearrangement joins TRBV7-6 to TRBJ2-7; perhaps TRBD2 as D (6 bases). This CDR3 contains 17 residues. CDR1 is SGHVS, CDR2 FNYEAQ, per germline. Trimming shortened V by 2 bases and J by 6 bases, and 23 bases separated the two germline ends.

This clonotype was seen many times. This rearrangement joins TRBV27 to TRBJ1-1; 9 nucleotides match TRBD1. The CDR3 runs 17 residues. The V gene's germline CDR1 is MNHEY and CDR2 SMNVEV (reference sequence). V shed 5 bases and J 6 bases; nucleotides not matched to a gene: 16. This CDR3 reads CASSLQRQGGVVAEAFF. DNA of the CDR3: TGTGCCAGCAGTCTCCAACGACAGGGGGGGGTCGTCGCTGAAGCTTTCTTT.

This clonotype was detected ten times or more. The chain has TRBV29-1 and TRBJ2-7, with no clear D. V lost 3 bases and J lost 5, with 11 bases in between. CDR3 length equals 12 residues. Germline V CDR1 and CDR2: SQVTM, ANQGSEA. The DNA for the CDR3 is TGCAGCGTTGAGGAACGGACGAACGAGCAGTACTTC. It is translated as CSVEERTNEQYF.

The chain employs TRBV6-1 and TRBJ2-7, with 8 nucleotides matching TRBD2. The CDR3 contains 16 residues. The V segment lost 6 bases and the J segment 0 bases; nucleotides outside the gene matches: 10. Germline V gives CDR1 MNHNS, CDR2 SASEGT. CDR3 protein: CASSLTGGRYSYEQYF. The CDR3 region has the DNA TGTGCCAGCAGCCTGACTGGCGGGAGGTACTCCTACGAGCAGTACTTC.

This clonotype came up a few times. The V call is TRBV6-2 or TRBV6-3, the J call TRBJ1-3; tentative D call: TRBD1 (5 bases). The CDR3 is made up of 13 amino acids. The V gene's germline CDR1 is MNHEY and CDR2 SVGEGT. V lost 7 bases, J lost 4 bases, and 11 bases lay in between. CDR3 amino acids: CASKGFAGNTIYF. In DNA form, the CDR3 reads TGTGCCAGCAAGGGGTTCGCCGGAAACACCATATATTTT.

This clonotype is labeled as medium-sized. The rearrangement links TRBV6-5 to TRBJ2-1; 7 bases fit TRBD1. CDR3 length: 13 amino acids. The germline V gene has CDR1 MNHEY and CDR2 SVGAGI. Trimming took 4 bases from V and 4 from J; bases not matched to a gene: 1. The CDR3 spells CASSWDRYNEQFF. The CDR3 DNA reads TGTGCCAGCAGTTGGGACAGATACAATGAGCAGTTCTTC.

This clonotype was detected ten times or more. This chain connects TRBV6-1 to TRBJ1-4; unclear D gene. The CDR3 has 13 amino acids. Germline-derived CDR1 and CDR2 are MNHNS and SASEGT. V was cut by 3 bases and J by 8 bases, with 10 bases left in between. CDR3: CASSEGSWEKLFF. The CDR3 nucleotides are TGTGCCAGCAGTGAGGGCAGTTGGGAAAAACTGTTTTTT.

Many counts were recorded for this clonotype. The chain uses TRBV15 and TRBJ2-7, with no clear D. Trimming stripped 4 bases from V and 4 bases from J, with 5 bases between. The CDR3 loop spans 11 amino acids. Germline lookup yields CDR1 LNHNV and CDR2 YYDKDF (reference sequence). CDR3 bases: TGTGCCACCAGCAATAGGTACGAGCAGTACTTC. This encodes CATSNRYEQYF.